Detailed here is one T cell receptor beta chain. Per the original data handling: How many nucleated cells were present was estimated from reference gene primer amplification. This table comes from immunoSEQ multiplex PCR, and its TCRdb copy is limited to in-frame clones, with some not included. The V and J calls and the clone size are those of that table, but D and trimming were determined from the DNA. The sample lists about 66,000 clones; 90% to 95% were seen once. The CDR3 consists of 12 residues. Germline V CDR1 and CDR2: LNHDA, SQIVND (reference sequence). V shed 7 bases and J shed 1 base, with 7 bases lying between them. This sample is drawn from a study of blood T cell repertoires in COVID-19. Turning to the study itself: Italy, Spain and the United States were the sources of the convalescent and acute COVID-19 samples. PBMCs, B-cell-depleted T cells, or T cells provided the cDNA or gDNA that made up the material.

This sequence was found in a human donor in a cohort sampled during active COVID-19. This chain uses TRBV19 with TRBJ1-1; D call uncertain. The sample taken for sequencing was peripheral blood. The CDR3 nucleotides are TGTGCCAGTATGAATAGGAACACTGAAGCTTTCTTT. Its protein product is CASMNRNTEAFF.